This T cell receptor beta chain emerged from a study of radiotherapy plus CTLA-4 blockade in lung cancer. The CDR3 covers 14 residues. The V end lost 2 bases, the J end lost 0 bases, and 8 bases lay between the germline ends. Germline CDR1 SGHTS, CDR2 YDEGEE. The repertoire was sequenced with immunoSEQ multiplex PCR; TCRdb's copy has only in-frame clones and lacks some. The sample records around 70,000 clones, around 77% being singletons. This clone was recorded a few times. What it binds is unknown. The study's findings and limits: In blood, tumor-derived TCR clones expanded after radiotherapy plus ipilimumab. The best predictor of response was reported to be early blood T cell clone dynamics, with interferon-beta.

The chain joins TRBV5-8 to TRBJ1-1; D possibly corresponds to TRBD1 (6 bases). The source was peripheral blood, collected from a patient treated with radiotherapy plus ipilimumab. This sequence originates from a human donor with non-small cell lung cancer whose response to radiotherapy plus ipilimumab could not be evaluated. Some clones in this sample may be carry-over from other donors' samples. The CDR3 protein is CASSFTGLNTEAFF. Here the CDR3 DNA reads TGTGCCAGCAGCTTTACAGGGTTGAACACTGAAGCTTTCTTT.